Listed here are 9 T cell receptor beta chains from one sample, sequenced in a study of blood T cell repertoires in COVID-19. Only in-frame clones appear in the TCRdb table, and some are missing; sequencing was by immunoSEQ multiplex PCR. The sample shows 85,000 to 130,000 clones, about 80% of them seen only once. The sample was peripheral blood. These receptors were obtained from a woman aged 80 or over with active or convalescent COVID-19.

The V and J genes are TRBV9 and TRBJ2-7; D is ambiguous. The CDR3 length is 15 residues. V dropped 3 bases and J dropped 3 bases, with 16 bases sitting between them. Per germline, CDR1 SGDLS and CDR2 YYNGEE. This chain's CDR3 is CASSANMVNIYEQYF. As DNA, the CDR3 is TGTGCCAGCAGCGCAAACATGGTGAACATCTACGAGCAGTACTTC.

The genes are TRBV19 and TRBJ1-3; D might be TRBD1 (6 bases). The germline V gene encodes CDR1 LNHDA and CDR2 SQIVND (reference sequence). The CDR3 covers 18 residues. Trimming took off 6 bases at V and 3 bases at J, with 24 bases between the two ends. The CDR3 reads CASRPFTGSPLYGNTIYF. The CDR3 nucleotides are TGTGCCAGTAGACCATTTACAGGGAGTCCGCTGTATGGAAACACCATATATTTT.

This chain connects TRBV12-3 or TRBV12-4 to TRBJ1-2; D gene ambiguous. V lost 3 bases to trimming and J lost 7 bases, with 6 bases between them. The CDR3 spans 11 residues. The CDR3 region has the DNA TGTGCCAGCAGTTTTGGGAGTGGCTACACCTTC. Translation gives CASSFGSGYTF.

This chain joins TRBV28 and TRBJ2-1; 8 nucleotides agree with TRBD1. The germline V gene encodes CDR1 MDHEN and CDR2 SYDVKM. This CDR3 has 16 residues. The J segment lost 0 bases and the V segment lost 5 bases, leaving 6 bases of the junction unmatched. The CDR3 is CASSPPGGPSYNEQFF. The CDR3 coding sequence is TGTGCCAGCAGTCCGCCAGGGGGCCCCTCCTACAATGAGCAGTTCTTC.

This clone was detected only once. The V gene is TRBV9, the J gene TRBJ1-1; TRBD1 is a possible D gene (5 bases). The CDR3 runs 13 residues. Trimming pared 2 bases from V and 5 bases from J, leaving 10 bases between. The germline V gene has CDR1 SGDLS and CDR2 YYNGEE. CDR3 bases: TGTGCCAGCAGCGTTGGACAAGCAACTGAAGCTTTCTTT. Its protein is CASSVGQATEAFF.

The V gene is TRBV11-1, the J gene TRBJ2-1; D unclear. The germline gives CDR1 SGHAT, CDR2 FQDESV (reference sequence). The CDR3 spans 14 residues. V lost 1 base and J 3 bases, leaving 7 bases between the germline ends. The CDR3 DNA follows: TGTGCCAGCAGCTTAGAACCCGGCTACAATGAGCAGTTCTTC. It yields the protein CASSLEPGYNEQFF.

V is TRBV6-4 and J is TRBJ1-5; perhaps TRBD1 as D (6 bases). Trimming left V 10 bases short and J 0 bases short, with 16 bases between. This CDR3 has 15 amino acids. In germline, CDR1 is MRHNA, CDR2 SNTAGT. The CDR3 DNA sequence: TGTGCCACCAAGGTTGCAGGGGATAGCAATCAGCCCCAGCATTTT. Translating it yields CATKVAGDSNQPQHF.

This chain joins TRBV10-3 and TRBJ2-1; 7 nucleotides match TRBD1. Germline V gives CDR1 ENHRY, CDR2 SYGVKD. The CDR3 is 14 amino acids. Unmatched junction bases numbered 10, after V lost 2 bases and J lost 12 bases. The CDR3 nucleotides read TGTGCCATCAGTGAGGGGGACAGTACAGGACGGCAGTTCTTC. Translated: CAISEGDSTGRQFF.

About this clone itself: Other DNA sequences in the sample encode the same CDR3. The chain is built from TRBV28 and TRBJ1-2, with D unresolved. Trimming took off 8 bases at V and 0 bases at J, with 4 bases between the two ends. The CDR3 is made up of 11 amino acids. The germline V gene has CDR1 MDHEN and CDR2 SYDVKM. The chain's CDR3 is CASLSNYGYTF. In DNA form, the CDR3 reads TGTGCCAGCCTATCTAACTATGGCTACACCTTC.